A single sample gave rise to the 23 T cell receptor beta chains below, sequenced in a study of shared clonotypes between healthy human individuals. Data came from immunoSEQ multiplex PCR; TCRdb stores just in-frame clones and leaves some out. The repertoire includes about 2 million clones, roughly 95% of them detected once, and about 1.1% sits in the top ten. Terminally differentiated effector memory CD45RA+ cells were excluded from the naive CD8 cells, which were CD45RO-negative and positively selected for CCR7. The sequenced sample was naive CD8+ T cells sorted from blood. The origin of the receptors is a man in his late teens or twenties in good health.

This CDR3 reads CASSNLGDSSSGNTIYF. In nucleotides, the CDR3 is TGTGCCAGCAGCAATTTGGGAGACTCAAGCTCTGGAAACACCATATATTTT. The gene calls are TRBV7-9 and TRBJ1-3; D is unresolved. This CDR3 has 17 amino acids. Germline V lookup: CDR1 SEHNR, CDR2 FQNEAQ (reference sequence). The V end lost 5 bases, the J end lost 0 bases, and 17 bases lay between the germline ends.

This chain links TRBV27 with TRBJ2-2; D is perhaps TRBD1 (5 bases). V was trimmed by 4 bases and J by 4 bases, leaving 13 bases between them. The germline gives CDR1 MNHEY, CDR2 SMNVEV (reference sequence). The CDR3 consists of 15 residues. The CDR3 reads CASSSDSSITGELFF. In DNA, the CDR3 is TGTGCCAGCAGTTCAGACAGTTCGATCACCGGGGAGCTGTTTTTT.

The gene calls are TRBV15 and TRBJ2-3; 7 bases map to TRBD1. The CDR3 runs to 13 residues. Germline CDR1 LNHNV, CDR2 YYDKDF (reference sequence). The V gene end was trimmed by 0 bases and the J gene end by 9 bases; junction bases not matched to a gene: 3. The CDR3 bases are TGTGCCACCAGCAGAGAAGCACAGGGGACGCAGTATTTT. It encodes CATSREAQGTQYF. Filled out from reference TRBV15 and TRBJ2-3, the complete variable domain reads DAMVIQNPRYQVTQFGKPVTLSCSQTLNHNVMYWYQQKSSQAPKLLFHYYDKDFNNEADTPDNFQSRRPNTSFCFLDIRSPGLGDTAMYLCATSREAQGTQYFGPGTRLTVL.

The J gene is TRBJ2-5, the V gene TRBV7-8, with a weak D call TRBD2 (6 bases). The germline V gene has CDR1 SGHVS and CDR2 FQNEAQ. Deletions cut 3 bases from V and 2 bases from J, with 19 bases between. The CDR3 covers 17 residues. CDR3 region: CASSLSGGADDQETQYF. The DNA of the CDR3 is TGTGCCAGCAGCTTGTCCGGGGGAGCAGACGATCAAGAGACCCAGTACTTC.

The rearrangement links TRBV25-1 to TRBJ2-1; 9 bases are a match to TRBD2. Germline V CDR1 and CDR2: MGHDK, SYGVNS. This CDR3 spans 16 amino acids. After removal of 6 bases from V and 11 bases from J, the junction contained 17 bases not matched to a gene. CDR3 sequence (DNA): TGTGCCAGCAGCCTCGGGCTAGCGGGACTAGGGGTTCAGCAGTTCTTC. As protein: CASSLGLAGLGVQQFF.

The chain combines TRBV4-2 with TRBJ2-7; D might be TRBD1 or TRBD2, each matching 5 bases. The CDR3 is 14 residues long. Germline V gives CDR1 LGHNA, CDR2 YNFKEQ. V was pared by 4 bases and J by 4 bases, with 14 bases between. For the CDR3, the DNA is TGTGCCAGCAGCCCGTTCCTGGGGGTTTACGAGCAGTACTTC. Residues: CASSPFLGVYEQYF.

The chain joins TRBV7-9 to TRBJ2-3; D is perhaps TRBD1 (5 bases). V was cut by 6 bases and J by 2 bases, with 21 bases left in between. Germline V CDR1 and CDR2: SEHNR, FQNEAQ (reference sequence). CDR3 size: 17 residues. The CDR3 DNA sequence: TGTGCCAGCAGATCGCGCGCGGCAGGGTGGACCACAGATACGCAGTATTTT. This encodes CASRSRAAGWTTDTQYF.

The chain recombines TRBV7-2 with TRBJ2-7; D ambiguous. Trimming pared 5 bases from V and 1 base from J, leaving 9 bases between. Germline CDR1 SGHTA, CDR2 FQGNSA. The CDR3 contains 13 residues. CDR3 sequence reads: CASSVSESYEQYF. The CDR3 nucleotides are TGTGCCAGCAGCGTCTCGGAATCCTACGAGCAGTACTTC.

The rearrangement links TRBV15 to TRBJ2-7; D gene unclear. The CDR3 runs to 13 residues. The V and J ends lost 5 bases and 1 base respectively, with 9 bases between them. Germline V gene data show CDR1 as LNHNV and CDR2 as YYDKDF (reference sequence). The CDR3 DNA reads TGTGCCACCAGCCCTCAACGGTCCTACGAGCAGTACTTC. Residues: CATSPQRSYEQYF.

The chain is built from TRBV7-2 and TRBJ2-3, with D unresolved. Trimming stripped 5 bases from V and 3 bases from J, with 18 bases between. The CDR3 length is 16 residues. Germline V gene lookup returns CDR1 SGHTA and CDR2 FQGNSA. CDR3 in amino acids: CASSLHDMGGTDTQYF. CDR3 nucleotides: TGTGCCAGCAGCCTACACGACATGGGCGGTACAGATACGCAGTATTTT.

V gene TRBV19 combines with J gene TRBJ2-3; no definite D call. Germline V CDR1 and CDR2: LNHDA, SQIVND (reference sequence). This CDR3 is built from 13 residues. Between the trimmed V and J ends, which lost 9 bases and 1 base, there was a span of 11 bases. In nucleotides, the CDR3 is TGTGCCAGCGGTAGGGCGCGCACAGATACGCAGTATTTT. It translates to CASGRARTDTQYF.

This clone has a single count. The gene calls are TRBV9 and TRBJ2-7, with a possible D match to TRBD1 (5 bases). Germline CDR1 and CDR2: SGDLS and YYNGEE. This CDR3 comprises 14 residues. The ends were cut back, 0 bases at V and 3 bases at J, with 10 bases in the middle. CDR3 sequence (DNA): TGTGCCAGCAGCGTAGCCCTGGACAACTACGAGCAGTACTTC. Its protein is CASSVALDNYEQYF. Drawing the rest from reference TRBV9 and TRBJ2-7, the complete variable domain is DSGVTQTPKHLITATGQRVTLRCSPRSGDLSVYWYQQSLDQGLQFLIQYYNGEERAKGNILERFSAQQFPDLHSELNLSSLELGDSALYFCASSVALDNYEQYFGPGTRLTVT.

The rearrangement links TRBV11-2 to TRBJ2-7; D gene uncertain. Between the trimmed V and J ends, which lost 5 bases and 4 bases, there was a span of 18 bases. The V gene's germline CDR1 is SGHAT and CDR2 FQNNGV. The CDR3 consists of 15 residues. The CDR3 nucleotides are TGTGCCAGCAGCCCTCCTGAGGCCCTCTGGTACGAGCAGTACTTC. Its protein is CASSPPEALWYEQYF.

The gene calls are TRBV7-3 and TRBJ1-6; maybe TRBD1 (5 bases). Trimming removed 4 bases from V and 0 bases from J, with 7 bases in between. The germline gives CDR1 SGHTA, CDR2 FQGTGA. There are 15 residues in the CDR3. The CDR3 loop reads CASSWDGSYNSPLHF. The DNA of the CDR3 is TGTGCCAGCAGCTGGGACGGCTCCTATAATTCACCCCTCCACTTT.

The CDR3 reads CSVGAGTQYF. CDR3 bases: TGCAGCGTTGGGGCCGGTACGCAGTATTTT. The chain recombines TRBV29-1 with TRBJ2-3; D is undetermined. The CDR3 loop spans 10 amino acids. The ends were cut back, 4 bases at V and 8 bases at J, with 7 bases in the middle. Germline V gene sequence: CDR1 SQVTM, CDR2 ANQGSEA.

The CDR3 sequence: CASSQGAAGGYEQYF. The CDR3 DNA follows: TGCGCCAGCAGCCAAGGAGCAGCGGGAGGCTACGAGCAGTACTTC. This chain links TRBV4-3 with TRBJ2-7; 9 bases are a match to TRBD2. The length of the CDR3 is 15 residues. Germline lookup yields CDR1 LGHNA and CDR2 YSLEER. The junction had 4 bases not matched to a gene; V was cut back by 1 base and J by 3 bases.

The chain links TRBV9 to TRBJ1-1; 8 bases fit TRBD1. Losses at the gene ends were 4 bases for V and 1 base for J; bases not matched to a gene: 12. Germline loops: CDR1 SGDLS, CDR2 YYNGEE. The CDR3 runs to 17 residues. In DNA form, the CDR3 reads TGTGCCAGCAGCCAGCCCCGGCAGGGGGCGGAGAACACTGAAGCTTTCTTT. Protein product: CASSQPRQGAENTEAFF.

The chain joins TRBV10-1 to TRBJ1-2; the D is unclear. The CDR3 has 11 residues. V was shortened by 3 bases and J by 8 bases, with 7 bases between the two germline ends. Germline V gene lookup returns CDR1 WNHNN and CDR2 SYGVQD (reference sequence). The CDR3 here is CASSDSVGYTF. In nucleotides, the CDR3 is TGCGCCAGCAGTGATTCAGTAGGCTACACCTTC.

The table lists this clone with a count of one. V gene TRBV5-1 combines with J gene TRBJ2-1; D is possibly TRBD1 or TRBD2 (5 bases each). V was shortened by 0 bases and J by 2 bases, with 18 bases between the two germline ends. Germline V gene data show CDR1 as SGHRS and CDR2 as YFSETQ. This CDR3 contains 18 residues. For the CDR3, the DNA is TGCGCCAGCAGCTTGGACAACCCGGGACCCCTAGCCTACAATGAGCAGTTCTTC. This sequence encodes CASSLDNPGPLAYNEQFF.

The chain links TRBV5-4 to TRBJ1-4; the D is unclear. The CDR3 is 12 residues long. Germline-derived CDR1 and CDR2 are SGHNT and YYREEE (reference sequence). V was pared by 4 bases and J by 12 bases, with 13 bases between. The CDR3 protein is CASSNGLGELFF. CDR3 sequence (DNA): TGTGCCAGCAGCAACGGGCTTGGGGAACTGTTTTTT.

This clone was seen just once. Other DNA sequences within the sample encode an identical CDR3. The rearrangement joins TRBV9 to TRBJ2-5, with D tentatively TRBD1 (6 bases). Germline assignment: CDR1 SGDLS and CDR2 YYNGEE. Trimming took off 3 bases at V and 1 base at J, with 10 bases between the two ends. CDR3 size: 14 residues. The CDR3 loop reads CASSGGHFQETQYF. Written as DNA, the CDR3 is TGTGCCAGCAGCGGGGGACACTTCCAAGAGACCCAGTACTTC.

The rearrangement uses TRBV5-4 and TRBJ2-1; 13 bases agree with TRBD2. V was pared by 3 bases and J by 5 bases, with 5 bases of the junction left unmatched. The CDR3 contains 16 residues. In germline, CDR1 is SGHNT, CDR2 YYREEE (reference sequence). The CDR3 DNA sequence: TGTGCCAGCAGCTCGGGACTAGCGGGGACCCACAATGAGCAGTTCTTC. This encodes CASSSGLAGTHNEQFF.

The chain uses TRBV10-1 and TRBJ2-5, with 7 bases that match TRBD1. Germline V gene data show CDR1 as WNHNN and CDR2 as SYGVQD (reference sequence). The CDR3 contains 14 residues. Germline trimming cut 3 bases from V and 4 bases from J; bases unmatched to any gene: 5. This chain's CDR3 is CASSDRDRVETQYF. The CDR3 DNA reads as TGCGCCAGCAGTGATCGCGACAGGGTAGAGACCCAGTACTTC.